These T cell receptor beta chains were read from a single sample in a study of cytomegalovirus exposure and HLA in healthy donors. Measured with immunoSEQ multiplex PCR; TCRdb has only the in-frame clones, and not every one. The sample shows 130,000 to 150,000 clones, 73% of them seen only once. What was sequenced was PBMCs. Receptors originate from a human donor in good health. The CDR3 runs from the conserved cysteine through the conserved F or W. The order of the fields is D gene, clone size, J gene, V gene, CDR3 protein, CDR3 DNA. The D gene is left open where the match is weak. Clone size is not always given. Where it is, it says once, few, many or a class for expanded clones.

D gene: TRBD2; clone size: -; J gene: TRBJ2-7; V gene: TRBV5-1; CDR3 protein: CASSLERWTSETYEQYF; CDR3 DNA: TGCGCCAGCAGCTTGGAGAGGTGGACTAGCGAGACCTACGAGCAGTACTTC
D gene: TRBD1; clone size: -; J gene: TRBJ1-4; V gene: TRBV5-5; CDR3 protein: CASSLRYSGTGGVNEKLFF; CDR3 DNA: TGTGCCAGCAGCTTAAGATATTCGGGGACAGGGGGAGTAAATGAAAAACTGTTTTTT
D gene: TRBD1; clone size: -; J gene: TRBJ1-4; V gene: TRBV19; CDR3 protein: CASKGQAATNEKLFF; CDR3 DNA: TGTGCCAGTAAAGGACAGGCAGCAACTAATGAAAAACTGTTTTTT
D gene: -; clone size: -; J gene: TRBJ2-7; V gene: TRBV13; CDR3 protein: CASTRTGLVPYF; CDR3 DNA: TGTGCCAGCACCCGGACGGGATTAGTCCCGTACTTC
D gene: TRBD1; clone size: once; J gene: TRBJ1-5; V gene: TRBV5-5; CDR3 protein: CASSSRDRDYSGNQPQHF; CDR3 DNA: TGTGCCAGCAGCTCCCGGGACAGGGATTATAGCGGCAATCAGCCCCAGCATTTT
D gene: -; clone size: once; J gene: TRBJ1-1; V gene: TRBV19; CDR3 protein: CASSRNRVTANTEAFF; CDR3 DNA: TGTGCCAGTAGTAGAAACAGGGTAACGGCGAACACTGAAGCTTTCTTT
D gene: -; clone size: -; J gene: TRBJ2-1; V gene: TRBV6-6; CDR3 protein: CASSYLTSSNEQFF; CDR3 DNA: TGTGCCAGCAGTTATTTGACTAGTAGCAATGAGCAGTTCTTC
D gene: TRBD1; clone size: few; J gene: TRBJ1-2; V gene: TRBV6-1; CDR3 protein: CASSERPGQGSGYTF; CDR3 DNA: TGTGCCAGCAGTGAACGCCCGGGACAGGGATCTGGCTACACCTTC
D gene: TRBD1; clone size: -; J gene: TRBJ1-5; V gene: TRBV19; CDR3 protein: CASRLDRGFRSNQPQHF; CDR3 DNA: TGTGCCAGTAGACTAGACAGGGGCTTCCGTAGCAATCAGCCCCAGCATTTT
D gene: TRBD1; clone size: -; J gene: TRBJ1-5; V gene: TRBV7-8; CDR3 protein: CASSSYRGRDQPQHF; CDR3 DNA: TGTGCCAGCAGCTCCTACAGGGGTAGGGATCAGCCCCAGCATTTT
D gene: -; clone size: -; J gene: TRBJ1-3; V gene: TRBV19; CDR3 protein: CASSIAGTISGNTIYF; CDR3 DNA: TGTGCCAGTAGTATAGCCGGGACAATCTCTGGAAACACCATATATTTT
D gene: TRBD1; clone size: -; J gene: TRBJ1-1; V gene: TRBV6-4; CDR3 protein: CASSEDRGGEAFF; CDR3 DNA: TGTGCCAGCAGTGAAGACAGGGGAGGTGAAGCTTTCTTT
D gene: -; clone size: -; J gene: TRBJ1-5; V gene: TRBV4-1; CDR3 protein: CASSQDLIRPQHF; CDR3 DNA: TGCGCCAGCAGCCAAGACCTGATCAGACCCCAGCATTTT
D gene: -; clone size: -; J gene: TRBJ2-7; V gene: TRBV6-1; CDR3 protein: CASSESMVGVYYEQYF; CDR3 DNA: TGTGCCAGCAGTGAATCCATGGTAGGGGTATACTACGAGCAGTACTTC
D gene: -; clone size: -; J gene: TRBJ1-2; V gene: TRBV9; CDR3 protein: CASSGGGVPNYGYTF; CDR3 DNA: TGTGCCAGCAGCGGCGGAGGGGTTCCTAACTATGGCTACACCTTC
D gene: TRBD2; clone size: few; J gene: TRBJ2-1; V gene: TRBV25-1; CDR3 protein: CASTQAGFNEQFF; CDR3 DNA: TGTGCCAGCACCCAAGCGGGGTTCAATGAGCAGTTCTTC
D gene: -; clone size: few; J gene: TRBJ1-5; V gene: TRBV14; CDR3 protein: CASSQGGGSNQPQHF; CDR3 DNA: TGTGCCAGCAGCCAAGGGGGGGGTAGCAATCAGCCCCAGCATTTT
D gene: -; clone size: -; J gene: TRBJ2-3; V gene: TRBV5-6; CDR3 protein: CASSQEDAVTDTQYF; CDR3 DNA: TGTGCCAGCAGCCAAGAGGATGCAGTCACAGATACGCAGTATTTT
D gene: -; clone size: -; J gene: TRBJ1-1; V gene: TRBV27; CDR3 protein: CASMVYGRNTEAFF; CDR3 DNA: TGTGCCAGCATGGTGTATGGGAGGAACACTGAAGCTTTCTTT
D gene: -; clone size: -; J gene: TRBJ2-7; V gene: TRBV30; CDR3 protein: CAWNGQNYEQYF; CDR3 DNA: TGTGCCTGGAATGGACAGAATTACGAGCAGTACTTC